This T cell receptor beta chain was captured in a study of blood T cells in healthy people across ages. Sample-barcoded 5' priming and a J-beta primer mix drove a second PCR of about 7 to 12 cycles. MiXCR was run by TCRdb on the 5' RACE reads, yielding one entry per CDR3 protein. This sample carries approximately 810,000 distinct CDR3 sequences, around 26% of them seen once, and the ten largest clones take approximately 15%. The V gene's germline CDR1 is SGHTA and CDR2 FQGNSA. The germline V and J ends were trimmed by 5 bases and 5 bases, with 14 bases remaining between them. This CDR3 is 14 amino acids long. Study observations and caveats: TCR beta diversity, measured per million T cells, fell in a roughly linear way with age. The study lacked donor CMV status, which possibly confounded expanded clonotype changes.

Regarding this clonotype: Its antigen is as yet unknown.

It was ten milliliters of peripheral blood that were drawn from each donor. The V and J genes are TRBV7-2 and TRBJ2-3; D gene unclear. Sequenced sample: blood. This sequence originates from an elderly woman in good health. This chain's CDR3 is CASSLLPSRDTQYF. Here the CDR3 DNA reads TGTGCCAGCAGCCTGCTCCCCTCTAGAGATACGCAGTATTTT.